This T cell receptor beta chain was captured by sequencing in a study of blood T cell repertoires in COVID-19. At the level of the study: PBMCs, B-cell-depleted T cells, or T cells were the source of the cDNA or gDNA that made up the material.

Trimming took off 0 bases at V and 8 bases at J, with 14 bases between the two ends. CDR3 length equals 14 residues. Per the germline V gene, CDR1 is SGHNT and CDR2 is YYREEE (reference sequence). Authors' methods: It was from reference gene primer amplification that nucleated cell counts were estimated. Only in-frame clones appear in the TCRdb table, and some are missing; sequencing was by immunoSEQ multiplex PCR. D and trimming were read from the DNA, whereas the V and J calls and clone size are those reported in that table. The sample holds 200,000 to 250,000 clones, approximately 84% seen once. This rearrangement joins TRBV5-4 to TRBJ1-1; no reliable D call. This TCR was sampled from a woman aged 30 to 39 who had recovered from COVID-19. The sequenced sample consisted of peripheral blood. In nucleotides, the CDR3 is TGTGCCAGCAGCTTGGTCCGGGGTGCGGGAGAAGCTTTCTTT. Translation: CASSLVRGAGEAFF.